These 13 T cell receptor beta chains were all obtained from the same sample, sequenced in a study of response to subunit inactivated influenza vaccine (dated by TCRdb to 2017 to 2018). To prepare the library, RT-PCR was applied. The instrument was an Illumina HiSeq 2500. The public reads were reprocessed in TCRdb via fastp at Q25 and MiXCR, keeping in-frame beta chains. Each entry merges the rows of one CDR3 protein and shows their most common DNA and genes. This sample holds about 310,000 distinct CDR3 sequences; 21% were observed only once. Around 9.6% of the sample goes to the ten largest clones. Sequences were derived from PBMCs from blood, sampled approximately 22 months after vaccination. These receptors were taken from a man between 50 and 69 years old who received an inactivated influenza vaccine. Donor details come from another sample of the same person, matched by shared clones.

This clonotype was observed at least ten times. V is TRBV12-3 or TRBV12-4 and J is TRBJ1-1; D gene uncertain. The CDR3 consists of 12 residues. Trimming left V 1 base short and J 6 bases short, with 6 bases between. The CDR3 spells CASSLVRAEAFF. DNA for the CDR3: TGTGCCAGCAGTTTAGTGCGGGCTGAAGCTTTCTTT.

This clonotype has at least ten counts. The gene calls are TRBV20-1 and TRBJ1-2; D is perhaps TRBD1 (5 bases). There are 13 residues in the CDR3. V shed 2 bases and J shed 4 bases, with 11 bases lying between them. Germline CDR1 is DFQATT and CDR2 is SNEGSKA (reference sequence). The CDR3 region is CSARPDNSYGYTF. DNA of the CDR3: TGCAGTGCTAGACCGGACAACTCCTATGGCTACACCTTC.

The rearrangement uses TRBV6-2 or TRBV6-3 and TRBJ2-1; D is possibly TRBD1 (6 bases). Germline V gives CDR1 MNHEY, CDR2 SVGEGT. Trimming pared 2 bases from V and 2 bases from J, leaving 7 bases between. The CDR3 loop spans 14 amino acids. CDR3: CASSYRDTYNEQFF. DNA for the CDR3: TGTGCCAGCAGTTACAGGGACACCTACAATGAGCAGTTCTTC.

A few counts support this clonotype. The CDR3, as DNA: TGCAGTGCTAGAGACTCTAGCGGGAGACGCACCTCCTACAATGAGCAGTTCTTC. Its protein product is CSARDSSGRRTSYNEQFF. This chain connects TRBV20-1 to TRBJ2-1, with 10 bases lining up with TRBD2. V dropped 0 bases and J dropped 0; count of bases not matched to a gene: 8. The V gene's germline CDR1 is DFQATT and CDR2 SNEGSKA (reference sequence). The CDR3 is 18 residues long.

The CDR3 protein is CASSQDLTGEQFF. DNA for the CDR3: TGCGCCAGCAGCCAAGATCTTACGGGTGAGCAGTTCTTC. The J gene is TRBJ2-1, the V gene TRBV4-3; D not certain. V was shortened by 0 bases and J by 9 bases, with 9 bases between the two germline ends. CDR3 length: 13 amino acids. CDR1 and CDR2 from the germline V gene are LGHNA and YSLEER.

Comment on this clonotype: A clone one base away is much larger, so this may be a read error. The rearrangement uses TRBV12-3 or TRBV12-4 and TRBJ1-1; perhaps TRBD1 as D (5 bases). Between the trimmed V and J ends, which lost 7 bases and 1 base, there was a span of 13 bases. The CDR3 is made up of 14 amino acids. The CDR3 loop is CASTSHGANTEAFF. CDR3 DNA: TGTGCCAGCACCTCCCACGGGGCGAACACTGAAGCTTTCTTT.

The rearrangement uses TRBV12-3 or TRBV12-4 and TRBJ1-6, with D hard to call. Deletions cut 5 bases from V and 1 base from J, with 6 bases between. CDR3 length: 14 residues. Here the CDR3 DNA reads TGTGCCAGCAGTCCACAGTCCTATAATTCACCCCTCCACTTT. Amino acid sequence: CASSPQSYNSPLHF.

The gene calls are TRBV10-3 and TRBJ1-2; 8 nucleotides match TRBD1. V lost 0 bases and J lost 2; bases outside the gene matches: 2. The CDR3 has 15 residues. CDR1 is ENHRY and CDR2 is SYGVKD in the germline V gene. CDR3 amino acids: CAISESWTGNYGYTF. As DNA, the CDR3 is TGTGCCATCAGTGAGTCCTGGACAGGGAACTATGGCTACACCTTC.

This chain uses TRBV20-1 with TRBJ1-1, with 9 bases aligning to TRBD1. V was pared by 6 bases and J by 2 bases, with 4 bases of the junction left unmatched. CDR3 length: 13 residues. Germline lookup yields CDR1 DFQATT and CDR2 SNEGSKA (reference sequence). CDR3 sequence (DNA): TGCAGTGCACCGACAGGGGGAAACACTGAAGCTTTCTTT. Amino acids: CSAPTGGNTEAFF.

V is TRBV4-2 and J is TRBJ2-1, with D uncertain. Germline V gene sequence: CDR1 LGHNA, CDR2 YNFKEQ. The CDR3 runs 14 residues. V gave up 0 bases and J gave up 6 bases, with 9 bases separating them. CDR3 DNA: TGTGCCAGCAGCCAAGATCCAGTATTCAATGAGCAGTTCTTC. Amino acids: CASSQDPVFNEQFF.

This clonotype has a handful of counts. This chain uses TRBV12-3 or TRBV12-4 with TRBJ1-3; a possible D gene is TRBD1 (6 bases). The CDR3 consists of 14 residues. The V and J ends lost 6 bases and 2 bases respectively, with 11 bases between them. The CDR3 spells CASRVQGPGNTIYF. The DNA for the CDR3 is TGTGCCAGCAGAGTACAGGGACCTGGAAACACCATATATTTT.

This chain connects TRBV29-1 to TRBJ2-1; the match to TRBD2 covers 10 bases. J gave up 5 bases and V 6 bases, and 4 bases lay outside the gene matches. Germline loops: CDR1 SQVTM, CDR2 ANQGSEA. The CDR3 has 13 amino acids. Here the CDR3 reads CSVDTSGNNEQFF. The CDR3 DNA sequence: TGCAGCGTCGACACTAGCGGGAACAATGAGCAGTTCTTC.

For the CDR3, the DNA is TGTGCCAGCCGTCTCGATACCTACGAGCAGTACTTC. Amino acids: CASRLDTYEQYF. The rearrangement joins TRBV6-2 or TRBV6-3 to TRBJ2-7; D ambiguous. Per the germline V gene, CDR1 is MNHEY and CDR2 is SVGEGT. CDR3 length: 12 residues. V gave up 8 bases and J gave up 2 bases, with 10 bases separating them.